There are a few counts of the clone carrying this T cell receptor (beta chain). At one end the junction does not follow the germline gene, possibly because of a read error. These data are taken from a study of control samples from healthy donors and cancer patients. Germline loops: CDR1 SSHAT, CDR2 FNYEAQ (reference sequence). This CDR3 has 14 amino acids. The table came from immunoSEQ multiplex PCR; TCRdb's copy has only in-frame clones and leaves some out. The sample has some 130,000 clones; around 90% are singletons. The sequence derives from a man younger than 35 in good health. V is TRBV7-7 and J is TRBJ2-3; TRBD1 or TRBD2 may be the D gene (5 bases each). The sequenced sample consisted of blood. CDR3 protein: CASSLSGDADTQYF. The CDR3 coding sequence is TGTGCTAGCAGCTTAAGTGGGGACGCAGATACGCAGTATTTT. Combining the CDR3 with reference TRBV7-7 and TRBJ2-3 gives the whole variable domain GAGVSQSPRYKVTKRGQDVTLRCDPISSHATLYWYQQALGQGPEFLTYFNYEAQPDKSGLPSDRFSAERPEGSISTLTIQRTEQRDSAMYRCASSLSGDADTQYFGPGTRLTVL.